The sequence of this T cell receptor (beta chain) was determined in a study of cytomegalovirus exposure and HLA in healthy donors. For the study at large: For the approximately 360 genotyped donors, roughly 80% fell within the Caucasian-associated ancestry cluster. Whole-study findings and limits: A few chains linked to CMV were shown in vitro to be specific for CMV antigens.

This clone turned up a few times. What it binds is unknown. The germline V gene has CDR1 ENHRY and CDR2 SYGVKD. The CDR3 totals 15 residues. The V and J ends lost 5 bases and 3 bases, in that order; junction bases with no gene match: 5. The PCR employed 60 Vbeta primers together with 13 Jbeta primers. Libraries were prepared by immunoSEQ multiplex PCR; TCRdb keeps only in-frame clonotypes and omits some of them. Altogether 100,000 to 150,000 clones are present, 75% to 85% being singletons, with the ten largest covering roughly 10%. The TCR comes from a woman between 45 and 65 years old in good health and CMV-seropositive. Material: PBMCs. V and J are TRBV10-3 and TRBJ2-7, with TRBD2 identical over 12 bases. The CDR3 protein is CAISTRLAGDYEQYF. The CDR3 nucleotides are TGTGCCATCAGTACAAGACTAGCGGGGGACTACGAGCAGTACTTC.